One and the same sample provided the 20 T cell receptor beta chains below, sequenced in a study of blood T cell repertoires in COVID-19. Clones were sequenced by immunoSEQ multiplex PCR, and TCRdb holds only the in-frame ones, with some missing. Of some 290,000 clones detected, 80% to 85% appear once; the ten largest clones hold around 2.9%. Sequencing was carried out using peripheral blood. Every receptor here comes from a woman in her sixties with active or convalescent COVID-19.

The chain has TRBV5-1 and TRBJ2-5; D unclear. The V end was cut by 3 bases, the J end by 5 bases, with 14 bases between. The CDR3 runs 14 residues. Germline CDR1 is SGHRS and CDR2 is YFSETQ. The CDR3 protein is CASSSSGAWETQYF. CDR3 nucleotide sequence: TGCGCCAGCAGCTCCTCGGGTGCTTGGGAGACCCAGTACTTC.

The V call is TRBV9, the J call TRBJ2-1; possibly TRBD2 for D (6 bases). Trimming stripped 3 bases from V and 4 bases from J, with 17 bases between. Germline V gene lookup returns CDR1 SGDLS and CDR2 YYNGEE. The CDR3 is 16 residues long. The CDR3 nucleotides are TGTGCCAGCAGCGCTTACATACGCGGGGTATACAATGAGCAGTTCTTC. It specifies CASSAYIRGVYNEQFF.

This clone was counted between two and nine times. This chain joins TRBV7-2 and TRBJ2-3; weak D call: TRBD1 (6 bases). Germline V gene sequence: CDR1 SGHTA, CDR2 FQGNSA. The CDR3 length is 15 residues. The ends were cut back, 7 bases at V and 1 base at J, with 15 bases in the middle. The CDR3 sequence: CASTLGQFRTDTQYF. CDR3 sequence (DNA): TGTGCCAGCACCCTTGGACAGTTTCGCACAGATACGCAGTATTTT.

CDR3 DNA sequence: TGTGCCAGCAGCTCCCCGGGACAGGGGTCCTACAATGAGCAGTTCTTC. Protein product: CASSSPGQGSYNEQFF. The chain links TRBV5-4 to TRBJ2-1; 10 positions match TRBD1. Trimming removed 3 bases from V and 1 base from J; junction bases left unmatched: 4. Germline V gene data show CDR1 as SGHNT and CDR2 as YYREEE (reference sequence). This CDR3 is built from 16 residues.

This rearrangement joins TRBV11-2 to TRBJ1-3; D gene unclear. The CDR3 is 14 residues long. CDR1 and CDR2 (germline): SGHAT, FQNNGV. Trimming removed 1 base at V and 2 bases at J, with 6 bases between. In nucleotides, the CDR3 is TGTGCCAGCAGCTTAGTGGCAGCTGGAAACACCATATATTTT. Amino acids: CASSLVAAGNTIYF.

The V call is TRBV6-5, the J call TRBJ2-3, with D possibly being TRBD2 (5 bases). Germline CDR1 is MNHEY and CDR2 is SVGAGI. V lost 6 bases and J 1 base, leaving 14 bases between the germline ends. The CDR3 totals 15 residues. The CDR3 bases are TGTGCCAGCAGATACCTAAGCGGCGGCACAGATACGCAGTATTTT. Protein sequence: CASRYLSGGTDTQYF.

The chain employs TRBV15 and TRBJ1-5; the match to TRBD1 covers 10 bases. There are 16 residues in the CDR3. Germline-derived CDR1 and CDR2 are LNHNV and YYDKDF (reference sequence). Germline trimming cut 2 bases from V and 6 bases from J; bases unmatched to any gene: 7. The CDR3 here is CATSRRQGARVQPQHF. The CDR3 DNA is TGTGCCACCAGCAGAAGACAGGGGGCGCGGGTTCAGCCCCAGCATTTT.

The CDR3 spells CASSLVGQGGPYNQPQHF. For the CDR3, the DNA is TGTGCCAGCAGTTTGGTCGGACAGGGCGGCCCCTATAATCAGCCCCAGCATTTT. The V and J genes are TRBV27 and TRBJ1-5; 8 nucleotides match TRBD1. The CDR3 length is 18 residues. Germline lookup yields CDR1 MNHEY and CDR2 SMNVEV (reference sequence). V gave up 3 bases and J gave up 4 bases; unmatched junction bases: 14.

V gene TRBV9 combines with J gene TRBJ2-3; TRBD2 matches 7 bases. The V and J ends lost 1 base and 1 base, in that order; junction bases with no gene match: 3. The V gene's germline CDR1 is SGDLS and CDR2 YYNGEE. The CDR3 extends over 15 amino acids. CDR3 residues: CASSVRAGGTDTQYF. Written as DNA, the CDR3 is TGTGCCAGCAGCGTACGGGCGGGGGGCACAGATACGCAGTATTTT.

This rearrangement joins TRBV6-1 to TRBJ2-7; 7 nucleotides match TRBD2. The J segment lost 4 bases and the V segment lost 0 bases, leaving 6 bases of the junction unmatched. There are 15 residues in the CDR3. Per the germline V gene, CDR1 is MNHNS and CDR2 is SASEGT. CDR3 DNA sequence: TGTGCCAGCAGTGAAGCACAGCAGGGAGGGTACGAGCAGTACTTC. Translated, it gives CASSEAQQGGYEQYF.

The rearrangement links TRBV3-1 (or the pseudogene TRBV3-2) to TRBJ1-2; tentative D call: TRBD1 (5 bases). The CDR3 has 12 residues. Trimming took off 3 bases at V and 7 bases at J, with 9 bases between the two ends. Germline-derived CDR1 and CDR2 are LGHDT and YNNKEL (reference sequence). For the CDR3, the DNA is TGTGCCAGCAGCCACAGGGCTGGTGGCTACACCTTC. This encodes CASSHRAGGYTF.

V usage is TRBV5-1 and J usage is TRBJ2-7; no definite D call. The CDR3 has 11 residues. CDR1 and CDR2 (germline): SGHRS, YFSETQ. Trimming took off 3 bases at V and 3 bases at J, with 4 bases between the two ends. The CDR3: CASSSRYEQYF. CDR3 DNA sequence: TGCGCCAGCAGCTCCCGCTACGAGCAGTACTTC.

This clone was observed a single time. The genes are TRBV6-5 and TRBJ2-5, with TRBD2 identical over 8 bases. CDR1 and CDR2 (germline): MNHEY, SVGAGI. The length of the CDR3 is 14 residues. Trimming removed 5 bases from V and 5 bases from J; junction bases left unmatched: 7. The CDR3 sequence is CASSPGTSGETQYF. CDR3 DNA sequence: TGTGCCAGCAGTCCTGGGACTAGTGGGGAGACCCAGTACTTC.

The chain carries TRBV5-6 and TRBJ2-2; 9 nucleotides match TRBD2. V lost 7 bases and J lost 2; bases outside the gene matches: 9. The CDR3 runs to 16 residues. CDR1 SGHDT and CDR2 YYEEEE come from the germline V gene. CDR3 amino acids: CASLYSGGLNTGELFF. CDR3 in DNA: TGTGCCAGCCTTTATAGCGGGGGCCTTAACACCGGGGAGCTGTTTTTT.

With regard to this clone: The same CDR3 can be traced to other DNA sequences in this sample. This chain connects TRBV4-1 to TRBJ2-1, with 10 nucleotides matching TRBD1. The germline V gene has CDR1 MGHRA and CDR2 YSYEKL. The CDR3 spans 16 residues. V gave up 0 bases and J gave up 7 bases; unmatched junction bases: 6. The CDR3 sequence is CASSQDFGTGDNEQFF. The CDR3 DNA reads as TGCGCCAGCAGCCAAGATTTCGGGACAGGGGATAATGAGCAGTTCTTC.

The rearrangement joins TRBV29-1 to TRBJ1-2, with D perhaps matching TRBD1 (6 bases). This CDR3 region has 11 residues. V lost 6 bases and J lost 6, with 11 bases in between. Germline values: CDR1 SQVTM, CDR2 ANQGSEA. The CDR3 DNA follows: TGCAGCGTCGACACAGGGAATGGCTACACCTTC. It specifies CSVDTGNGYTF.

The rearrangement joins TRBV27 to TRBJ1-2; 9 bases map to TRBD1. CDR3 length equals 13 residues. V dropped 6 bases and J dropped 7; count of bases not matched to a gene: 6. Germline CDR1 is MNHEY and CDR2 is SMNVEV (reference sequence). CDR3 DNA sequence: TGTGCCAGCAGCCCCGGGACAGGGTTTGGCTACACCTTC. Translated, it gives CASSPGTGFGYTF.

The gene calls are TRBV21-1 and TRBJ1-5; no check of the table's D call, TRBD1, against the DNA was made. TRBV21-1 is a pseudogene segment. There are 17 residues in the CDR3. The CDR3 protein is CASSKDTDTARNQPQHF. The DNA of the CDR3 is TGTGCCAGCAGCAAAGACACGGACACTGCCCGCAATCAGCCCCAGCATTTT.

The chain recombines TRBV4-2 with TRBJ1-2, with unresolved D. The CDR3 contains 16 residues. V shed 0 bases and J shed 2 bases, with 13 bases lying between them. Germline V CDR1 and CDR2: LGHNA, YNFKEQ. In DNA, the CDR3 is TGTGCCAGCAGCCAAGAAAAACGGAGCACCAACTATGGCTACACCTTC. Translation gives CASSQEKRSTNYGYTF.

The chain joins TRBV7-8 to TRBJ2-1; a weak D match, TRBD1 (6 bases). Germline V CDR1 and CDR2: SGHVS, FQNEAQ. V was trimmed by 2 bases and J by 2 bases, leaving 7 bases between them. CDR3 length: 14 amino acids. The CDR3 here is CASSLTGTYNEQFF. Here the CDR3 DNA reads TGTGCCAGCAGCTTAACAGGGACCTACAATGAGCAGTTCTTC.